This T cell receptor (beta chain) was found in a study of T-cell reconstitution after alpha-beta-depleted transplantation in children. This clonotype has ten or more counts. Library preparation (for TCRbeta) was performed with unique molecular identifiers. Via MiXCR, TCRdb re-called the PCR reads, giving one row per CDR3 protein. This table holds 240,000 or so distinct CDR3 sequences, approximately 12% found once. Per germline, CDR1 LGHNA and CDR2 YNFKEQ. The trim removed 3 bases at V and 7 bases at J, leaving 9 bases unmatched. This CDR3 has 15 residues. The source is a human donor who donated a stem cell graft to a child with acute lymphoblastic leukemia. This rearrangement joins TRBV4-2 to TRBJ1-3; the match to TRBD1 covers 7 bases. The input for sequencing was PBMCs from the stem cell graft donor, taken from the stem cell graft. The CDR3 spells CASSQDRQGYNTIYF. The CDR3, as DNA: TGTGCCAGCAGCCAGGATCGACAGGGTTACAACACCATATATTTT.